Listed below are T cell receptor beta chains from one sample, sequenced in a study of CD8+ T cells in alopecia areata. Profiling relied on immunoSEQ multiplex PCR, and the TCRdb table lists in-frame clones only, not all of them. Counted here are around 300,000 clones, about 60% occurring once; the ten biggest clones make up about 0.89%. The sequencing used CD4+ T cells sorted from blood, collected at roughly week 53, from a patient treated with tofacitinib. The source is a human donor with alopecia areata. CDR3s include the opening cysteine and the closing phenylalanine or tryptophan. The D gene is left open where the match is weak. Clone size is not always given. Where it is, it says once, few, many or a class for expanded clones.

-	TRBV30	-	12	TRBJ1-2	TGTGCCTGGATTGGGACGGACTATGGCTACACCTTC	CAWIGTDYGYTF
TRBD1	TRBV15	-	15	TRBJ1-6	TGTGCCACCAGCAGAGAGGGGACAGGGGGTTCACCCCTCCACTTT	CATSREGTGGSPLHF
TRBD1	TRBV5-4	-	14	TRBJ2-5	TGTGCCAGCAGCCTCCCACAGGGGCAAGAGACCCAGTACTTC	CASSLPQGQETQYF
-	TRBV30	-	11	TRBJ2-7	TGTGCCTGGAGTTCCCTAGACGAGCAGTACTTC	CAWSSLDEQYF
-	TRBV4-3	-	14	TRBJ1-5	TGCGCCAGCAGCCAGGGGAGGGGCAATCAGCCCCAGCATTTT	CASSQGRGNQPQHF
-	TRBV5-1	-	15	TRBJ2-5	TGCGCCAGCAGCTTGGCCGGGGCCTACCAAGAGACCCAGTACTTC	CASSLAGAYQETQYF
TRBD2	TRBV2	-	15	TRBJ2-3	TGTGCCAGCAGTCTACTAGCGGGAGGCGCAGATACGCAGTATTTT	CASSLLAGGADTQYF
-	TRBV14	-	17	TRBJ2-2	TGTGCCAGCAGCCAAGATCGACAGGCAAAGTCCACCGGGGAGCTGTTTTTT	CASSQDRQAKSTGELFF
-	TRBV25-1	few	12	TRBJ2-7	TGTGCCAGCAGTGGGGACAACTACGAGCAGTACTTC	CASSGDNYEQYF
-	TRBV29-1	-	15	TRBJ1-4	TGCAGCGCCGGCGGTTTGCAGGGGTATAATGAAAAACTGTTTTTT	CSAGGLQGYNEKLFF
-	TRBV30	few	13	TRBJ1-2	TGTGCCTGGAGTGTACGGCTGGGGGATGGCTACACCTTC	CAWSVRLGDGYTF
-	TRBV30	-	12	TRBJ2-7	TGTGCCTGGGCTGGGGATGTCGAGGGGCAGTACTTC	CAWAGDVEGQYF
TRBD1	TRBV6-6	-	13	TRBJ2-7	TGTGCCAGCGGACAGGGGATCCGCTACGAGCAGTACTTC	CASGQGIRYEQYF
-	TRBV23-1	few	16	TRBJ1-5	TGCGCCAGCAGTCAATGGGGAGGGAACTTCAATCAGCCCCAGCATTTT	CASSQWGGNFNQPQHF
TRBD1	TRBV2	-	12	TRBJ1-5	TGTGCCAGCCGACAGGGGTCACAGCCCCAGCATTTT	CASRQGSQPQHF
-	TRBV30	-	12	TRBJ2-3	TGTGCCTGGGGCCATAGCACAGATACGCAGTATTTT	CAWGHSTDTQYF
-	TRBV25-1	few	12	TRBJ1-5	TGTGCCAGCAGTGTAGGGCGTCAGCCCCAGCATTTT	CASSVGRQPQHF
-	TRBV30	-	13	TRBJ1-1	TGTGCCTGGTCTCGGGGAGGGAACACTGAAGCTTTCTTT	CAWSRGGNTEAFF
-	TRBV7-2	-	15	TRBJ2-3	TGTGCCAGCAGCTTTAGCGTATTAACCACAGATACGCAGTATTTT	CASSFSVLTTDTQYF
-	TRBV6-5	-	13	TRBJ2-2	TGTGCCAGCAGCCCGTTCAGAACCGGGGAGCTGTTTTTT	CASSPFRTGELFF
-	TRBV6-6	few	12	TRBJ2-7	TGTGCCAGCAGCACCCCACCAGACGAGCAGTACTTC	CASSTPPDEQYF
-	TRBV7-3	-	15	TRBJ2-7	TGTGCCAGCAGCCCTAGAGGAGGGCCTACCTACGAGCAGTACTTC	CASSPRGGPTYEQYF